The entry below describes one TCR beta chain. Library preparation (for TCRbeta) was performed with unique molecular identifiers. TCRdb re-derived calls from the PCR reads in MiXCR, one entry per CDR3 protein. The top ten clones hold less than 5% of a sample with more than 550,000 distinct CDR3 sequences, under 12% of them seen once. The data originate from a study of T-cell reconstitution after alpha-beta-depleted transplantation in children. V lost 0 bases, J lost 7 bases, and 13 bases lay in between. Per the germline V gene, CDR1 is LGHNA and CDR2 is YSLEER. The CDR3 is 15 amino acids. The V gene is TRBV4-3, the J gene TRBJ2-1; D gene ambiguous. The TCR originated in a human donor who donated a stem cell graft to a child with acute myeloid leukemia. Specimen: PBMCs from the stem cell graft donor, collected from the stem cell graft. The CDR3 nucleotides are TGCGCCAGCAGCCAAGACGCACTGGGTGTAAATGAGCAGTTCTTC. It translates to CASSQDALGVNEQFF.